Sequencing of this T cell receptor beta chain was carried out in a study of graft-versus-host responses after intestinal transplantation. Study-wide points: The marrow of recipients harbored GvH clones, and ileum or blood showed some of them first. Early declines in HvG clones that occurred post-transplant were associated with peak circulating GvH clone levels.

As for this clone: The antigen remains unidentified.

The V gene lost 2 bases and the J gene lost 5 bases, with 5 bases spanning the gap. The CDR3 totals 11 residues. Germline V gives CDR1 SGHRS, CDR2 YFSETQ. TCRdb keeps only in-frame clones here, not all; method: immunoSEQ multiplex PCR. This sample has approximately 110,000 clones, with just under 95% found just once. This rearrangement joins TRBV5-1 to TRBJ2-7; D gene uncertain. This TCR was recovered from a human donor who was the organ donor for an intestinal transplant. The sequencing used unstimulated CD8+ T cells sorted from spleen or lymph node cells, collected before transplant. As DNA, the CDR3 is TGCGCCAGCAGCTTAAGCAACGAGCAGTACTTC. Its protein product is CASSLSNEQYF.